These 22 T cell receptor beta chains came from one sample sequenced in a study of radiotherapy plus CTLA-4 blockade in lung cancer. Repertoires were generated with immunoSEQ multiplex PCR, while TCRdb's copy carries only in-frame clones and drops some. There are tens of thousands of clones in the sample; approximately 82% occur only once, and 6.5% to 8.5% lies in the top ten. Specimen: peripheral blood, collected from a patient treated with radiotherapy plus ipilimumab. These receptors were collected from a human donor with non-small cell lung cancer who had stable disease on radiotherapy plus ipilimumab.

J is TRBJ2-3 and V is TRBV9, with 12 bases lining up with TRBD2. Germline V gene sequence: CDR1 SGDLS, CDR2 YYNGEE. This CDR3 has 17 amino acids. The J segment lost 3 bases and the V segment lost 4 bases, leaving 9 bases of the junction unmatched. CDR3 nucleotides: TGTGCCAGCAGCCCCCGACTAGCGGGGGTCCTTACAGATACGCAGTATTTT. This gives the protein CASSPRLAGVLTDTQYF.

V gene TRBV7-9 combines with J gene TRBJ1-1, with 7 positions matching TRBD1. This CDR3 is 15 amino acids long. Germline CDR1 is SEHNR and CDR2 is FQNEAQ (reference sequence). V lost 6 bases, J lost 0 bases, and 7 bases stayed unmatched. This chain's CDR3 is CASRGKDRLNTEAFF. The CDR3 region has the DNA TGTGCCAGCAGAGGAAAGGACAGGTTGAACACTGAAGCTTTCTTT.

As concerns this clone: One end of the junction fails to match germline, which may point to a read error. This chain connects TRBV11-2 to TRBJ1-6; D ambiguous. Germline loops: CDR1 SGHAT, CDR2 FQNNGV. The CDR3 sequence is 14 residues long. The CDR3 loop is CASSGQRAGSPPHF. CDR3 nucleotide sequence: TGTGCCAGCAGCGGTCAGCGGGCAGGTTCACCCCCCCACTTT.

This clone was seen a single time. J is TRBJ1-1 and V is TRBV7-2; tentatively, D is TRBD1 (6 bases). This CDR3 has 14 amino acids. V dropped 6 bases and J dropped 2 bases, with 13 bases sitting between them. CDR1 is SGHTA and CDR2 is FQGNSA in the germline V gene. The CDR3 here is CASRARTENTEAFF. The DNA for the CDR3 is TGTGCCAGCAGAGCAAGGACAGAAAACACTGAAGCTTTCTTT.

In this sample, this clone turned up once. This chain links TRBV19 with TRBJ2-6; D is unclear. V lost 3 bases and J lost 5, with 2 bases in between. The CDR3 length is 12 residues. Germline V CDR1 and CDR2: LNHDA, SQIVND (reference sequence). Here the CDR3 reads CASSIRANVLTF. The CDR3 DNA reads TGTGCCAGTAGTATCAGGGCCAACGTCCTGACTTTC.

The V gene is TRBV28, the J gene TRBJ2-6; D remains unclear. V shed 5 bases and J shed 2 bases, with 10 bases lying between them. CDR1 is MDHEN and CDR2 is SYDVKM in the germline V gene. The CDR3 totals 15 residues. CDR3: CASSLPGAGANVLTF. The DNA of the CDR3 is TGTGCCAGCAGTCTCCCCGGAGCTGGGGCCAACGTCCTGACTTTC. Full variable domain (rest looked up from reference TRBV28 and TRBJ2-6): DVKVTQSSRYLVKRTGEKVFLECVQDMDHENMFWYRQDPGLGLRLIYFSYDVKMKEKGDIPEGYSVSREKKERFSLILESASTNQTSMYLCASSLPGAGANVLTFGAGSRLTVL.

V is TRBV14 and J is TRBJ1-2, with 11 bases matching TRBD1. After removal of 4 bases from V and 8 bases from J, the junction contained 9 bases not matched to a gene. Per germline, CDR1 SGHDN and CDR2 FVKESK. CDR3 length equals 15 residues. The CDR3 region is CASSRTGQGARGYTF. The DNA of the CDR3 is TGTGCCAGCAGCCGCACAGGACAGGGGGCGAGGGGCTACACCTTC.

A word on this clone: A junction end diverges from the germline sequence, so it may reflect a read error. The genes are TRBV4-1 and TRBJ1-3, with no clear D. CDR1 and CDR2 (germline): MGHRA, YSYEKL. The CDR3 has 11 residues. For the CDR3, the DNA is TGCGCCAGCAGGGATGTGACCACCACATATTTT. Translated, it gives CASRDVTTTYF.

The J gene is TRBJ1-5, the V gene TRBV7-8; D gene unclear. Germline V gene sequence: CDR1 SGHVS, CDR2 FQNEAQ. This CDR3 is 16 amino acids long. Trimming left V 1 base short and J 7 bases short, with 17 bases between. CDR3 DNA: TGTGCCAGCAGCTTAGAAAGGGCCCCCCACCGACAGCCCCAGCATTTT. Translated, it gives CASSLERAPHRQPQHF.

This clone was counted once. V and J are TRBV5-4 and TRBJ1-1; D might be TRBD1 (5 bases). V dropped 3 bases and J dropped 1 base, with 10 bases sitting between them. Germline CDR1 reads SGHNT; CDR2 reads YYREEE (reference sequence). This CDR3 region has 14 residues. The CDR3 DNA is TGTGCCAGCAGCTCCCCGACAGAGAACACTGAAGCTTTCTTT. Its translation is CASSSPTENTEAFF.

This rearrangement joins TRBV10-1 to TRBJ1-5, with D uncertain. Trimming took 3 bases from V and 6 from J, leaving 6 bases between them. Germline CDR1 and CDR2: WNHNN and SYGVQD (reference sequence). The CDR3 consists of 12 residues. The CDR3 spells CASSDTAQPQHF. The CDR3 bases are TGCGCCAGCAGTGACACCGCTCAGCCCCAGCATTTT.

The V call is TRBV28, the J call TRBJ1-5, with D perhaps matching TRBD1 (5 bases). V lost 7 bases, J lost 0 bases, and 16 bases lay in between. The CDR3 sequence is 16 residues long. Germline V gene data show CDR1 as MDHEN and CDR2 as SYDVKM. The CDR3 coding sequence is TGTGCCAGCATACATAGGGGCGGATCTAGCAATCAGCCCCAGCATTTT. It codes for CASIHRGGSSNQPQHF.

Points on this clone: A junction end diverges from the germline sequence, so it may reflect a read error. The chain couples TRBV5-6 to TRBJ2-1; D is perhaps TRBD1 or TRBD2 (6 bases each). CDR3 length: 15 residues. Germline lookup yields CDR1 SGHDT and CDR2 YYEEEE. The CDR3 region has the DNA TGTGCCGGCAGTCAATGGGGGGCCCGCCGGAATGAGCAGTTCTTC. It yields the protein CAGSQWGARRNEQFF.

The chain combines TRBV7-2 with TRBJ1-6, with D hard to call. Trimming took 1 base from V and 0 from J, leaving 10 bases between them. The CDR3 consists of 17 residues. Germline V CDR1 and CDR2: SGHTA, FQGNSA. CDR3 DNA sequence: TGTGCCAGCAGCTTAGTTCCCTCCTCCTCCTATAATTCACCCCTCCACTTT. This gives the protein CASSLVPSSSYNSPLHF. Supplemented by reference TRBV7-2 and TRBJ1-6, the full variable domain reads GAGVSQSPSNKVTEKGKDVELRCDPISGHTALYWYRQSLGQGLEFLIYFQGNSAPDKSGLPSDRFSAERTGGSVSTLTIQRTQQEDSAVYLCASSLVPSSSYNSPLHFGNGTRLTVT.

This sequence joins TRBV7-2 and TRBJ1-2, with 8 positions matching TRBD1. V gave up 5 bases and J gave up 1 base; unmatched junction bases: 6. Germline V CDR1 and CDR2: SGHTA, FQGNSA. The CDR3 spans 15 residues. CDR3 nucleotide sequence: TGTGCCAGCAGCCCTGGGACAGGATTTAACTATGGCTACACCTTC. This encodes CASSPGTGFNYGYTF.

The chain uses TRBV5-1 and TRBJ2-3, with no clear D. Germline values: CDR1 SGHRS, CDR2 YFSETQ. The V end was cut by 3 bases, the J end by 3 bases, with 8 bases between. The CDR3 is made up of 13 amino acids. DNA of the CDR3: TGCGCCAGCAGCTCCCTCCAAACAGATACGCAGTATTTT. Its protein is CASSSLQTDTQYF. Combining the CDR3 with reference TRBV5-1 and TRBJ2-3 gives the whole variable domain KAGVTQTPRYLIKTRGQQVTLSCSPISGHRSVSWYQQTPGQGLQFLFEYFSETQRNKGNFPGRFSGRQFSNSRSEMNVSTLELGDSALYLCASSSLQTDTQYFGPGTRLTVL.

The sample holds a few counts of this clone. This rearrangement joins TRBV4-2 to TRBJ2-5; 9 nucleotides match TRBD2. V shed 0 bases, J shed 5 bases, and the junction held 7 bases outside the gene matches. The CDR3 runs to 16 residues. Germline loops: CDR1 LGHNA, CDR2 YNFKEQ. CDR3 nucleotide sequence: TGTGCCAGCAGCCAAGACCCCAGCGGGGGGAGCGAGACCCAGTACTTC. Amino acid sequence: CASSQDPSGGSETQYF.

The chain uses TRBV29-1 and TRBJ1-2; 7 nucleotides align to TRBD1. V dropped 6 bases and J dropped 7; count of bases not matched to a gene: 5. CDR3 length: 11 residues. CDR1 and CDR2 from the germline V gene are SQVTM and ANQGSEA. The CDR3 loop is CSVRQGSGYTF. In DNA form, the CDR3 reads TGCAGCGTCCGACAGGGTAGTGGCTACACCTTC.

The V call is TRBV18, the J call TRBJ1-4, with TRBD1 identical over 9 bases. The CDR3 length is 14 residues. Germline lookup yields CDR1 KGHSH and CDR2 LQKENI. The ends lost 4 bases at V and 5 bases at J; junction bases unmatched: 2. DNA for the CDR3: TGTGCCAGCTCACAGGGGACAGGGAATGAAAAACTGTTTTTT. Protein sequence: CASSQGTGNEKLFF.

V gene TRBV5-5 combines with J gene TRBJ2-1, with TRBD2 identical over 11 bases. This CDR3 spans 16 amino acids. CDR1 is SGHKS, CDR2 YYEKEE, per germline (reference sequence). With V trimmed by 4 bases and J by 2 bases, 5 bases remained unmatched. Here the CDR3 DNA reads TGTGCCAGCAGCCACGATAGCGGGGGGGCCTACAATGAGCAGTTCTTC. Its translation: CASSHDSGGAYNEQFF.

The sample holds one count of this clone. The rearrangement uses TRBV6-5 and TRBJ1-1; D is perhaps TRBD1 (6 bases). Between the trimmed V and J ends, which lost 5 bases and 9 bases, there was a span of 16 bases. There are 13 residues in the CDR3. Germline CDR1 is MNHEY and CDR2 is SVGAGI. The CDR3 DNA reads TGTGCCAGCAGTGACCGGGACACTTTTCAAGCTTTCTTT. Protein product: CASSDRDTFQAFF.

This chain joins TRBV7-6 and TRBJ1-3; D unresolved. V lost 5 bases, J lost 0 bases, and 11 bases lay in between. From germline, CDR1 is SGHVS and CDR2 FNYEAQ. The CDR3 contains 15 residues. The CDR3 spells CASSPRWLSGNTIYF. The DNA for the CDR3 is TGTGCCAGCAGCCCCCGGTGGCTCTCTGGAAACACCATATATTTT.